The 18 T cell receptor beta chains given below trace back to one sample, sequenced in a study of T cells in Graves' hyperthyroidism and ophthalmopathy. Amplified TCR beta CDR3 regions derived from RNA transcripts. First-round RT-PCR with HTBI primers amplified the TCR CDR3 region. MiXCR, run by TCRdb on the multiplex PCR reads, gives a single entry per CDR3 protein. The sample yields roughly 720,000 distinct CDR3 sequences, 15% to 20% seen once. The source material was blood. These receptors originate from a middle-aged man with Graves' hyperthyroidism.

Turning to this clonotype: Because it lacks the conserved phenylalanine or tryptophan at the end, this CDR3 is likely a read error. The chain joins TRBV27 to TRBJ2-7; 8 nucleotides align to TRBD1. Per germline, CDR1 MNHEY and CDR2 SMNVEV (reference sequence). CDR3 length equals 16 residues. CDR3 nucleotides: TGTACCAGCAGTTTCTCCCCCGGGACAGGAGCCTACGAGCAGTACCTC. Amino acid sequence: CTSSFSPGTGAYEQYL.

The CDR3 nucleotides are TGTGCCTGGAGTGTACGGGATTATGGCTACACCTTC. It encodes CAWSVRDYGYTF. The chain is built from TRBV30 and TRBJ1-2, with D hard to call. The V end was cut by 0 bases, the J end by 5 bases, with 7 bases between. CDR3 length: 12 residues. Per germline, CDR1 GTSNPN and CDR2 SVGIG (reference sequence).

This clonotype was seen repeatedly, ten times or more. The rearrangement joins TRBV2 to TRBJ2-1, with TRBD2 matching 7 bases. Germline CDR1 is SNHLY and CDR2 is FYNNEI. CDR3 size: 15 residues. V was pared by 10 bases and J by 0 bases, with 9 bases of the junction left unmatched. The CDR3 DNA follows: TGTGCCATGACAAGTCGGACTAGCTCCTACAATGAGCAGTTCTTC. This sequence encodes CAMTSRTSSYNEQFF. The full variable domain, completed using reference TRBV2 and TRBJ2-1, is EPEVTQTPSHQVTQMGQEVILRCVPISNHLYFYWYRQILGQKVEFLVSFYNNEISEKSEIFDDQFSVERPDGSNFTLKIRSTKLEDSAMYFCAMTSRTSSYNEQFFGPGTRLTVL.

The V call is TRBV28, the J call TRBJ2-1; D is unresolved. The V end was cut by 4 bases, the J end by 8 bases, with 3 bases between. The CDR3 is made up of 10 amino acids. The germline gives CDR1 MDHEN, CDR2 SYDVKM. Here the CDR3 reads CASSSYEQFF. CDR3 DNA: TGTGCCAGCAGTTCCTATGAGCAGTTCTTC.

There are many counts of this clonotype. The rearrangement links TRBV10-3 to TRBJ1-5; D perhaps matches TRBD1 (6 bases). Trimming took off 6 bases at V and 2 bases at J, with 14 bases between the two ends. CDR1 is ENHRY and CDR2 is SYGVKD in the germline V gene. The CDR3 has 15 amino acids. This CDR3 reads CAISRGGGGNQPQHF. DNA of the CDR3: TGTGCCATCAGCCGGGGGGGGGGCGGCAATCAGCCCCAGCATTTT.

As concerns this clonotype: An end of the junction does not agree with germline; a read error may underlie this. The chain uses TRBV2 and TRBJ2-1; D remains ambiguous. The CDR3 sequence is 13 residues long. Germline-derived CDR1 and CDR2 are SNHLY and FYNNEI. The CDR3 DNA reads TGTGCCAGCAAAGTCGAGTCCTACGATGAGCAGTTCTTC. As protein: CASKVESYDEQFF.

J is TRBJ2-7 and V is TRBV6-1; TRBD2 aligns across 13 bases. This CDR3 is built from 15 residues. V was pared by 5 bases and J by 6 bases, with 7 bases of the junction left unmatched. Germline assignment: CDR1 MNHNS and CDR2 SASEGT. CDR3 sequence (DNA): TGTGCCAGCAGTTCCGGGACTAGCGGGAACTTCGAGCAGTACTTC. Residues: CASSSGTSGNFEQYF.

This clonotype was seen at least ten times. This chain uses TRBV28 with TRBJ2-7; D may be TRBD1 (6 bases). CDR1 is MDHEN, CDR2 SYDVKM, per germline. V lost 6 bases and J lost 1, with 10 bases in between. The CDR3 runs 13 residues. The CDR3, as DNA: TGTGCCAGCAGACCCGGACAGTCCTACGAGCAGTACTTC. Its translation: CASRPGQSYEQYF.

This clonotype appeared many times. The rearrangement links TRBV7-2 to TRBJ2-1; 7 bases fit TRBD2. The trim removed 3 bases at V and 8 bases at J, leaving 10 bases unmatched. Germline V gene sequence: CDR1 SGHTA, CDR2 FQGNSA. This CDR3 has 15 amino acids. In DNA, the CDR3 is TGTGCCAGCAGCTTGACTAGCAATCTCTTCGATGAGCAGTTCTTC. Translated, it gives CASSLTSNLFDEQFF.

The chain carries TRBV5-1 and TRBJ2-3, with a tentative D call TRBD1 (6 bases). The CDR3 covers 13 residues. V lost 4 bases and J 3 bases, leaving 9 bases between the germline ends. Germline loops: CDR1 SGHRS, CDR2 YFSETQ. The CDR3 DNA reads as TGCGCCAGCAGCGACGGACAGACAGATACGCAGTATTTT. It yields the protein CASSDGQTDTQYF.

This clonotype was counted only a few times. The chain has TRBV7-6 and TRBJ2-1; D may be TRBD2 (6 bases). The CDR3 contains 15 residues. From germline, CDR1 is SGHVS and CDR2 FNYEAQ. Trimming cost V 1 base and J 3 bases, with 10 bases left between them. CDR3 DNA sequence: TGTGCCAGCAGCTTAGAGGGGAGGTACTACAATGAGCAGTTCTTC. Amino acids: CASSLEGRYYNEQFF.

The chain employs TRBV6-4 and TRBJ2-2; maybe TRBD1 (5 bases). This CDR3 is built from 18 residues. Germline V gene lookup returns CDR1 MRHNA and CDR2 SNTAGT. The ends were cut back, 5 bases at V and 6 bases at J, with 25 bases in the middle. CDR3 loop: CASSPPTINRIRSGELFF. In DNA form, the CDR3 reads TGTGCCAGCAGTCCACCTACTATTAACAGGATACGTTCCGGGGAGCTGTTTTTT.

This clonotype was observed at least ten times. This chain joins TRBV6-5 and TRBJ2-7; the D gene is possibly TRBD1 (5 bases). CDR3 length: 14 amino acids. Trimming took off 2 bases at V and 4 bases at J, with 12 bases between the two ends. Germline CDR1 reads MNHEY; CDR2 reads SVGAGI. The CDR3 sequence: CASSYQKGAYEQYF. The DNA for the CDR3 is TGTGCCAGCAGTTACCAAAAAGGGGCGTACGAGCAGTACTTC.

V usage is TRBV11-2 and J usage is TRBJ1-1, with 7 bases aligning to TRBD1. The CDR3 has 14 residues. The germline V gene has CDR1 SGHAT and CDR2 FQNNGV. V shed 1 base and J 7 bases; nucleotides not matched to a gene: 6. DNA for the CDR3: TGTGCCAGCAGCTTAGCGGGCAGGGGGGATGAAGCTTTCTTT. Its translation is CASSLAGRGDEAFF.

The chain joins TRBV3-1 to TRBJ2-5; possibly TRBD2 for D (5 bases). V was clipped by 5 bases and J by 1 base, with 11 bases between them. The CDR3 is 14 amino acids. CDR1 and CDR2 (germline): LGHDT, YNNKEL (reference sequence). CDR3 region: CASSYRERQETQYF. In nucleotides, the CDR3 is TGTGCCAGCAGCTATAGGGAGCGCCAAGAGACCCAGTACTTC.

This clonotype was seen at least ten times. This chain joins TRBV12-3 or TRBV12-4 and TRBJ2-3, with a weak D call TRBD1 (5 bases). Trimming took off 6 bases at V and 0 bases at J, with 13 bases between the two ends. The CDR3 loop spans 15 amino acids. The CDR3 reads CASRPDTISTDTQYF. The CDR3 DNA is TGTGCCAGCAGACCGGACACAATTAGCACAGATACGCAGTATTTT.

This clonotype was seen only a few times. The chain is built from TRBV4-1 and TRBJ2-7; 8 bases are shared with TRBD2. The CDR3 extends over 16 amino acids. J gave up 2 bases and V 4 bases, and 10 bases lay outside the gene matches. Germline V gene data show CDR1 as MGHRA and CDR2 as YSYEKL. Here the CDR3 reads CASSPEGFGRAYEQYF. The DNA for the CDR3 is TGCGCCAGCAGCCCAGAAGGCTTCGGGAGGGCCTACGAGCAGTACTTC.

This clonotype was seen a few times. The chain uses TRBV29-1 and TRBJ2-3; the D gene is possibly TRBD2 (6 bases). Trimming stripped 2 bases from V and 1 base from J, with 10 bases between. Looked up from germline, CDR1 is SQVTM and CDR2 is ANQGSEA. The CDR3 length is 14 residues. CDR3: CSVENRRGTDTQYF. As DNA, the CDR3 is TGCAGCGTTGAAAACAGGAGGGGCACAGATACGCAGTATTTT.